Below are 17 T cell receptor beta chains sequenced from a single sample in a study of shared clonotypes between healthy human individuals. Here immunoSEQ multiplex PCR was the method, and the copy in TCRdb shows in-frame clones only, minus some. The table lists 2 million to 3 million clones, more than 80% of them singletons. Sequencing used naive CD4+ T cells sorted from blood. Sample subset: CD45RA+ positively selected. Every receptor here comes from a man in his late teens or twenties in good health.

The V gene is TRBV5-1, the J gene TRBJ2-1, with D perhaps matching TRBD1 or TRBD2 (6 bases each). The V and J ends lost 4 bases and 8 bases respectively, with 16 bases between them. The CDR3 spans 14 residues. The germline V gene has CDR1 SGHRS and CDR2 YFSETQ. Here the CDR3 reads CASSGGLFTDEQFF. The CDR3 nucleotides are TGCGCCAGCAGCGGGGGGCTATTTACGGATGAGCAGTTCTTC.

V usage is TRBV18 and J usage is TRBJ1-2, with D possibly being TRBD1 (6 bases). Per germline, CDR1 KGHSH and CDR2 LQKENI. The V and J ends lost 3 bases and 8 bases respectively, with 13 bases between them. This CDR3 has 13 residues. The CDR3 DNA sequence: TGTGCCAGCTCACCGGGGGCAGGGCCGGGCTACACCTTC. It translates to CASSPGAGPGYTF.

This clone was detected only a few times. Other nucleotide sequences in the sample specify the same CDR3. This sequence joins TRBV7-9 and TRBJ1-1; D ambiguous. With 1 base removed from V and 1 base from J, the gap between germline ends came to 1 base. Germline assignment: CDR1 SEHNR and CDR2 FQNEAQ (reference sequence). The CDR3 totals 12 residues. CDR3 sequence reads: CASSLENTEAFF. The DNA for the CDR3 is TGTGCCAGCAGCTTAGAGAACACTGAAGCTTTCTTT.

This sequence joins TRBV7-2 and TRBJ2-5; D is perhaps TRBD2 (7 bases). Trimming left V 4 bases short and J 4 bases short, with 16 bases between. The V gene's germline CDR1 is SGHTA and CDR2 FQGNSA. This CDR3 contains 15 residues. The CDR3 region has the DNA TGTGCCAGCAGCTCAGGGGAGGGCGGGAGAGAGACCCAGTACTTC. As protein: CASSSGEGGRETQYF.

The chain carries TRBV27 and TRBJ2-2; TRBD1 might be the D (6 bases). Germline assignment: CDR1 MNHEY and CDR2 SMNVEV (reference sequence). The germline V and J ends were trimmed by 6 bases and 4 bases, with 12 bases remaining between them. CDR3 length equals 14 residues. CDR3 sequence: CASSPGQITGELFF. DNA for the CDR3: TGTGCCAGCAGCCCCGGACAGATCACCGGGGAGCTGTTTTTT.

Concerning this clone: Other nucleotide sequences in the sample specify the same CDR3. This chain links TRBV7-9 with TRBJ2-7; 7 bases agree with TRBD1. The CDR3 totals 13 residues. J lost 4 bases, V lost 5 bases, and 5 bases had no gene match. CDR1 is SEHNR and CDR2 is FQNEAQ in the germline V gene (reference sequence). CDR3 region: CASSQGQSYEQYF. CDR3 DNA: TGTGCCAGCAGCCAGGGACAGTCGTACGAGCAGTACTTC.

The J gene is TRBJ2-7, the V gene TRBV6-1; 7 bases line up with TRBD2. CDR1 and CDR2 (germline): MNHNS, SASEGT. CDR3 length: 14 amino acids. With V trimmed by 4 bases and J by 3 bases, 6 bases remained unmatched. The CDR3 DNA follows: TGTGCCAGCAGTGGGGGGGACTACCGCTACGAGCAGTACTTC. Its translation: CASSGGDYRYEQYF.

The rearrangement links TRBV6-1 to TRBJ2-7, with 10 bases matching TRBD1. The CDR3 is made up of 14 amino acids. Germline V gives CDR1 MNHNS, CDR2 SASEGT. V lost 5 bases and J lost 7; bases outside the gene matches: 8. As DNA, the CDR3 is TGTGCCAGCAGTCCTCGACAGGGGGCAGAAGAGCAGTACTTC. Translated: CASSPRQGAEEQYF.

As for this clone: Distinct nucleotide sequences in the sample also encode this CDR3. The chain has TRBV5-1 and TRBJ2-1; 10 nucleotides align to TRBD1. With V trimmed by 0 bases and J by 3 bases, 0 bases remained unmatched. The germline V gene has CDR1 SGHRS and CDR2 YFSETQ. CDR3 length equals 15 residues. The CDR3 loop reads CASSLGDRGYNEQFF. The CDR3, as DNA: TGCGCCAGCAGCTTGGGGGACAGGGGCTACAATGAGCAGTTCTTC.

The chain has TRBV7-9 and TRBJ2-7; no clear D. From germline, CDR1 is SEHNR and CDR2 FQNEAQ (reference sequence). The V and J ends lost 3 bases and 6 bases respectively, with 15 bases between them. The CDR3 runs to 14 residues. The CDR3 here is CASSFIVGDGEQYF. The CDR3 nucleotides read TGTGCCAGCAGCTTCATAGTGGGCGACGGCGAGCAGTACTTC.

The chain links TRBV12-5 to TRBJ1-3; D is possibly TRBD1 (5 bases). CDR3 size: 14 residues. With 4 bases removed from V and 2 bases from J, the gap between germline ends came to 9 bases. From germline, CDR1 is LGHNT and CDR2 FRNRAP. CDR3 coding DNA: TGTGCTAGTGGTTCCTCAGGGACTGGAAACACCATATATTTT. This translates into CASGSSGTGNTIYF.

The V gene is TRBV29-1, the J gene TRBJ2-3; D perhaps matches TRBD2 (5 bases). In germline, CDR1 is SQVTM, CDR2 ANQGSEA. V lost 7 bases to trimming and J lost 4 bases, with 21 bases between them. This CDR3 comprises 15 residues. CDR3 residues: CSARTGNTGSDTQYF. The CDR3 nucleotides are TGCAGCGCCCGGACCGGGAATACTGGGTCAGATACGCAGTATTTT.

The chain has TRBV5-6 and TRBJ1-2, with 7 bases lining up with TRBD1. V dropped 3 bases and J dropped 6; count of bases not matched to a gene: 8. Germline loops: CDR1 SGHDT, CDR2 YYEEEE. The CDR3 contains 14 residues. CDR3 residues: CASSWGDREHGYTF. Here the CDR3 DNA reads TGTGCCAGCAGCTGGGGCGACAGGGAGCATGGCTACACCTTC.

The chain recombines TRBV2 with TRBJ1-5, with TRBD1 identical over 10 bases. In germline, CDR1 is SNHLY, CDR2 FYNNEI. The CDR3 runs to 15 residues. Germline trimming cut 5 bases from V and 3 bases from J; bases unmatched to any gene: 4. CDR3: CASSSGTGDNQPQHF. The CDR3 nucleotides read TGTGCCAGCAGTTCCGGGACAGGGGACAATCAGCCCCAGCATTTT.

The sample holds one count of this clone. The V gene is TRBV6-5, the J gene TRBJ2-1, with D perhaps matching TRBD1 (6 bases). The CDR3 has 14 amino acids. Germline V lookup: CDR1 MNHEY, CDR2 SVGAGI. With 8 bases removed from V and 2 bases from J, the gap between germline ends came to 13 bases. CDR3 sequence (DNA): TGTGCCAGCCACACAGGGCTTACCTACAATGAGCAGTTCTTC. Translation gives CASHTGLTYNEQFF.

This chain links TRBV11-2 with TRBJ2-7, with D uncertain. The CDR3 extends over 14 amino acids. The germline CDR1 and CDR2 sequences are SGHAT and FQNNGV. Deletions cut 5 bases from V and 4 bases from J, with 15 bases between. CDR3 coding DNA: TGTGCCAGCAGCAGAGACTCGGCGGTTTACGAGCAGTACTTC. Amino acids: CASSRDSAVYEQYF.

The chain is built from TRBV4-2 and TRBJ2-3, with TRBD2 as a possible D gene (6 bases). The CDR3 is made up of 14 amino acids. Germline V CDR1 and CDR2: LGHNA, YNFKEQ. The V gene lost 3 bases and the J gene lost 2 bases, with 9 bases spanning the gap. As DNA, the CDR3 is TGTGCCAGCAGCCAGGGACTTGCCACAGATACGCAGTATTTT. Its protein is CASSQGLATDTQYF.